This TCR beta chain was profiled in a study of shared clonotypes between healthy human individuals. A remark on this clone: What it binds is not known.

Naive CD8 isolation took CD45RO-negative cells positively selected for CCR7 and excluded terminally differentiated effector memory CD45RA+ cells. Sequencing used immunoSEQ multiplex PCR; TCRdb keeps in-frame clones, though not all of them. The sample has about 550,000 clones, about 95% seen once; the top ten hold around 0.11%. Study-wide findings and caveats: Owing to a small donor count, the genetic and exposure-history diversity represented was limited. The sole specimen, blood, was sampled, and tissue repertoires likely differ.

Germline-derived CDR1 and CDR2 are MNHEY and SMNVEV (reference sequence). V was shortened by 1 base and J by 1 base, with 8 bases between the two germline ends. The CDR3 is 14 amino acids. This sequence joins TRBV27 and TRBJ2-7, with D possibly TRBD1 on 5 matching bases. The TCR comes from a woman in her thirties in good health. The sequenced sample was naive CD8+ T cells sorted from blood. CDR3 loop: CASSLFQGSYEQYF. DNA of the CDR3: TGTGCCAGCAGTTTATTTCAGGGATCCTACGAGCAGTACTTC.